These 25 T cell receptor beta chains were all obtained from the same sample, sequenced in a study of T cells in Graves' hyperthyroidism and ophthalmopathy. Authors of the study amplified TCR beta CDR3 regions from RNA transcripts. During a first-round RT-PCR of the TCR CDR3, the HTBI primer set was used. TCRdb analysed the multiplex PCR reads with MiXCR anew, one entry per CDR3 protein. This table holds about 560,000 distinct CDR3 sequences, about a sixth found once. Sequencing input: blood. All receptors come from a woman aged 18-29 years with Graves' hyperthyroidism.

This clonotype has more than one count but fewer than ten. The V and J genes are TRBV24-1 and TRBJ2-5, with D possibly being TRBD1 or TRBD2 (5 bases each). This CDR3 region has 16 residues. Germline CDR1 and CDR2: KGHDR and SFDVKD. Trimming removed 3 bases at V and 4 bases at J, with 17 bases between. In nucleotides, the CDR3 is TGTGCCACCAGTGATCAGGGACCAGCGAGCCCAGAGACCCAGTACTTC. Translation: CATSDQGPASPETQYF.

This clonotype has just a few counts. The chain combines TRBV29-1 with TRBJ1-1, with D maybe TRBD1 (6 bases). Germline V CDR1 and CDR2: SQVTM, ANQGSEA. V was trimmed by 0 bases and J by 8 bases, leaving 13 bases between them. The CDR3 runs to 13 residues. The CDR3: CSVEEGGGREAFF. CDR3 nucleotides: TGCAGCGTTGAAGAGGGGGGGGGCAGGGAAGCTTTCTTT.

This clonotype was observed a few times. The junction differs from germline at one of its ends, possibly a read error. V gene TRBV4-1 combines with J gene TRBJ1-1; D may be TRBD1 (6 bases). This CDR3 region has 16 residues. The germline V gene has CDR1 MGHRA and CDR2 YSYEKL. This CDR3 reads CASSQGPQGGITEAFF. DNA for the CDR3: TGCGCCAGCAGTCAAGGACCACAGGGAGGTATCACTGAAGCTTTCTTT.

The sample holds many counts of this clonotype. The V gene is TRBV24-1, the J gene TRBJ2-1; TRBD1 is a possible D gene (6 bases). Germline V gene sequence: CDR1 KGHDR, CDR2 SFDVKD. Deletions cut 1 base from V and 7 bases from J, with 7 bases between. The CDR3 extends over 13 amino acids. CDR3 DNA: TGTGCCACCAGTGATTTCCAGGGGAATGAGCAGTTCTTC. As protein: CATSDFQGNEQFF.

This clonotype was seen a handful of times. The rearrangement links TRBV19 to TRBJ2-6, with D possibly being TRBD1 (6 bases). V lost 10 bases to trimming and J lost 4 bases, with 11 bases between them. CDR3 length: 13 residues. Germline V CDR1 and CDR2: LNHDA, SQIVND (reference sequence). The CDR3 bases are TGTGCCACGATGAGGGGGGGGGCCAACGTCCTGACTTTC. Translation: CATMRGGANVLTF. Full variable domain (remainder filled in from reference TRBV19 and TRBJ2-6): DGGITQSPKYLFRKEGQNVTLSCEQNLNHDAMYWYRQDPGQGLRLIYYSQIVNDFQKGDIAEGYSVSREKKESFPLTVTSAQKNPTAFYLCATMRGGANVLTFGAGSRLTVL.

This clonotype was counted at least ten times. The rearrangement links TRBV2 to TRBJ2-1, with D perhaps matching TRBD1 (5 bases). Trimming shortened V by 4 bases and J by 3 bases, and 22 bases separated the two germline ends. Germline loops: CDR1 SNHLY, CDR2 FYNNEI. The CDR3 contains 18 residues. The CDR3 coding sequence is TGTGCCAGCAGTGGGTTTTCACGTACAGGACGATTCTACAATGAGCAGTTCTTC. Translated: CASSGFSRTGRFYNEQFF.

The V call is TRBV5-6, the J call TRBJ2-1; TRBD2 aligns across 7 bases. Germline CDR1 reads SGHDT; CDR2 reads YYEEEE. V shed 7 bases and J 3 bases; nucleotides not matched to a gene: 4. The CDR3 is 13 residues long. DNA for the CDR3: TGTGCCAGCGGGAGGGTAGTCTACAATGAGCAGTTCTTC. Encoded protein: CASGRVVYNEQFF.

The rearrangement links TRBV19 to TRBJ1-2; possibly TRBD1 for D (5 bases). Germline-derived CDR1 and CDR2 are LNHDA and SQIVND (reference sequence). CDR3 length equals 14 residues. V was cut by 5 bases and J by 7 bases, with 17 bases left in between. This chain's CDR3 is CASSATGAASGYTF. DNA of the CDR3: TGTGCCAGTAGTGCAACCGGGGCCGCAAGTGGCTACACCTTC.

This clonotype was detected a few times. V gene TRBV15 combines with J gene TRBJ1-5; maybe TRBD1 (5 bases). V dropped 5 bases and J dropped 7 bases, with 15 bases sitting between them. Germline V gene sequence: CDR1 LNHNV, CDR2 YYDKDF (reference sequence). The CDR3 length is 14 residues. Written as DNA, the CDR3 is TGTGCCACCAGCTCTCGGAGGGGAGGGCAGCCCCAGCATTTT. It is translated as CATSSRRGGQPQHF.

The genes are TRBV15 and TRBJ1-6, with 9 bases identical to TRBD1. The CDR3 loop spans 15 amino acids. With V trimmed by 0 bases and J by 7 bases, 1 base remained unmatched. CDR1 and CDR2 from the germline V gene are LNHNV and YYDKDF (reference sequence). The CDR3: CATSREGTGNSPLHF. For the CDR3, the DNA is TGTGCCACCAGCAGAGAGGGGACAGGGAATTCACCCCTCCACTTT. The full variable domain, with the rest looked up from reference TRBV15 and TRBJ1-6, is DAMVIQNPRYQVTQFGKPVTLSCSQTLNHNVMYWYQQKSSQAPKLLFHYYDKDFNNEADTPDNFQSRRPNTSFCFLDIRSPGLGDTAMYLCATSREGTGNSPLHFGNGTRLTVT.

About this clonotype: An end of the junction does not agree with germline; a read error may underlie this. As DNA, the CDR3 is TGCGCCAGCAGCACCAGACAGGGGAACACCGGGGAGCTGCTTTTT. It encodes CASSTRQGNTGELLF. This chain links TRBV5-1 with TRBJ2-2, with 8 bases that match TRBD1. This CDR3 has 15 amino acids. CDR1 and CDR2 (germline): SGHRS, YFSETQ. The whole variable domain, remainder taken from reference TRBV5-1 and TRBJ2-2, is KAGVTQTPRYLIKTRGQQVTLSCSPISGHRSVSWYQQTPGQGLQFLFEYFSETQRNKGNFPGRFSGRQFSNSRSEMNVSTLELGDSALYLCASSTRQGNTGELLFGEGSRLTVL.

In this sample, this clonotype turned up a few times. The V call is TRBV20-1, the J call TRBJ1-6; 9 nucleotides line up with TRBD1. The CDR3 has 13 amino acids. With 6 bases clipped from V and 9 bases from J, the junction kept 6 bases outside the gene matches. The V gene's germline CDR1 is DFQATT and CDR2 SNEGSKA (reference sequence). CDR3 nucleotides: TGCAGTGCAGCCGGGACAGGGACTTCACCCCTCCACTTT. Translating it yields CSAAGTGTSPLHF.

This clonotype showed up just a few times. J is TRBJ2-7 and V is TRBV6-2 or TRBV6-3, with 9 bases aligning to TRBD1. Germline lookup yields CDR1 MNHEY and CDR2 SVGEGT. This CDR3 spans 14 amino acids. J was trimmed by 3 bases and V by 6 bases; bases with no gene match: 6. DNA of the CDR3: TGTGCCAGCAGGCGGGACAGGGTTCTCTACGAGCAGTACTTC. Translation gives CASRRDRVLYEQYF.

This clonotype was seen ten or more times. The gene calls are TRBV28 and TRBJ2-2, with 8 bases identical to TRBD2. This CDR3 has 14 residues. Losses at the gene ends were 5 bases for V and 7 bases for J; bases not matched to a gene: 6. The germline gives CDR1 MDHEN, CDR2 SYDVKM. The CDR3 region is CASSPGLVGGELFF. In nucleotides, the CDR3 is TGTGCCAGCAGTCCGGGACTAGTTGGCGGGGAGCTGTTTTTT.

This clonotype occurred a few times. The CDR3 nucleotides read TGTGCCAGCAGCGCCGGGTCCTCGGGGGCCGGGGAGACCCAGTACTTC. Its protein is CASSAGSSGAGETQYF. The V call is TRBV9, the J call TRBJ2-5, with D perhaps assigned TRBD1 or TRBD2 (6 bases each). Germline CDR1 and CDR2: SGDLS and YYNGEE. V was shortened by 3 bases and J by 5 bases, with 20 bases between the two germline ends. This CDR3 contains 16 residues.

This clonotype was seen repeatedly, ten times or more. This chain connects TRBV20-1 to TRBJ1-1, with D possibly TRBD1 on 5 matching bases. Germline CDR1 is DFQATT and CDR2 is SNEGSKA (reference sequence). This CDR3 contains 14 residues. The V end lost 3 bases, the J end lost 3 bases, and 14 bases lay between the germline ends. CDR3 loop: CSASSWAGDTEAFF. CDR3 nucleotides: TGCAGTGCTAGTTCCTGGGCGGGGGACACTGAAGCTTTCTTT.

The chain couples TRBV6-1 to TRBJ1-3; 7 bases match TRBD1. CDR1 is MNHNS, CDR2 SASEGT, per germline. V lost 2 bases, J lost 3 bases, and 1 base stayed unmatched. This CDR3 region has 14 residues. The CDR3 DNA sequence: TGTGCCAGCAGTGAATCAGGGGGTGGAAACACCATATATTTT. Its translation is CASSESGGGNTIYF.

The chain recombines TRBV7-3 with TRBJ1-2; D gene unclear. Trimming removed 4 bases at V and 1 base at J, with 16 bases between. This CDR3 region has 16 residues. Germline loops: CDR1 SGHTA, CDR2 FQGTGA. The CDR3 reads CASSSTGERGNYGYTF. In nucleotides, the CDR3 is TGTGCCAGCAGCTCAACCGGGGAACGGGGTAACTATGGCTACACCTTC. Complete variable domain (other parts from reference TRBV7-3 and TRBJ1-2): GAGVSQTPSNKVTEKGKYVELRCDPISGHTALYWYRQSLGQGPEFLIYFQGTGAADDSGLPNDRFFAVRPEGSVSTLKIQRTERGDSAVYLCASSSTGERGNYGYTFGSGTRLTVV.

In its sample, this clonotype was seen many times. The chain couples TRBV7-9 to TRBJ2-5; D is possibly TRBD1 or TRBD2 (5 bases each). CDR1 is SEHNR and CDR2 is FQNEAQ in the germline V gene (reference sequence). V gave up 4 bases and J gave up 9 bases, with 15 bases separating them. The CDR3 covers 13 residues. CDR3 bases: TGTGCCAGCAGCTCAGGGACCGTCGGCGCCCAGTACTTC. Translation: CASSSGTVGAQYF.

This clonotype was picked up many times. The CDR3 DNA reads TGCAGTGCCTCCAGAAACAGGGTGGGCGAGCAGTACTTC. Its translation: CSASRNRVGEQYF. The V gene is TRBV20-1, the J gene TRBJ2-7; D may be TRBD1 (6 bases). V lost 6 bases, J lost 6 bases, and 18 bases lay in between. Germline V gives CDR1 DFQATT, CDR2 SNEGSKA (reference sequence). The length of the CDR3 is 13 residues.

The chain is built from TRBV30 and TRBJ2-3, with D tentatively TRBD2 (6 bases). The CDR3 covers 13 residues. The germline V gene encodes CDR1 GTSNPN and CDR2 SVGIG (reference sequence). The V end lost 2 bases, the J end lost 4 bases, and 10 bases lay between the germline ends. The chain's CDR3 is CAWSLGGPDTQYF. CDR3 nucleotides: TGTGCCTGGAGTTTGGGGGGACCAGATACGCAGTATTTT.

The chain employs TRBV2 and TRBJ2-1; TRBD2 matches at 10 bases. Per germline, CDR1 SNHLY and CDR2 FYNNEI. The V and J ends lost 10 bases and 5 bases, in that order; junction bases with no gene match: 8. The CDR3 is 14 residues long. In nucleotides, the CDR3 is TGTGCCACCTCACTAGCGGGGCTTGACAATGAGCAGTTCTTC. Translated: CATSLAGLDNEQFF.

In its sample, this clonotype was seen many times. The chain carries TRBV6-1 and TRBJ1-1; D might be TRBD1 (5 bases). Germline V gene data show CDR1 as MNHNS and CDR2 as SASEGT. This CDR3 is 13 amino acids long. Trimming took 8 bases from V and 4 from J, leaving 14 bases between them. This chain's CDR3 is CASRRGRVTEAFF. DNA for the CDR3: TGTGCCAGCCGTCGGGGCAGGGTCACTGAAGCTTTCTTT.

This clonotype was picked up many times. The chain has TRBV6-1 and TRBJ1-2; 9 nucleotides line up with TRBD1. The CDR3 sequence is 13 residues long. J gave up 8 bases and V 6 bases, and 7 bases lay outside the gene matches. Germline assignment: CDR1 MNHNS and CDR2 SASEGT. The CDR3 loop reads CASRKQGARGYTF. The CDR3 DNA is TGTGCCAGCAGAAAACAGGGGGCGCGAGGCTACACCTTC.

This clonotype was seen repeatedly, ten times or more. This rearrangement joins TRBV6-2 or TRBV6-3 to TRBJ2-2; D call uncertain. CDR3 length: 13 amino acids. Germline loops: CDR1 MNHEY, CDR2 SVGEGT. The V end lost 2 bases, the J end lost 3 bases, and 4 bases lay between the germline ends. CDR3 in DNA: TGTGCCAGCAGTTACGAGGACACCGGGGAGCTGTTTTTT. Encoded protein: CASSYEDTGELFF.